This entry lists 7 T cell receptor beta chains sequenced from one sample in a study of CD8 T cells in ankylosing spondylitis (dated by TCRdb to about 2017). To prepare the library, 5' RACE was applied. The data were produced on an Illumina HiSeq 2500. TCRdb itself trimmed the public reads at Q25 with fastp, ran MiXCR and retained productive beta chains. CDR3 protein duplicates are merged, each entry listing the most common genes and DNA. Recorded for this sample are approximately 290,000 distinct CDR3 sequences; roughly 20% of them occurred a single time. The ten biggest clones cover 3.5% of the sample. The sample taken for sequencing was blood, either unsorted or a sorted T cell fraction (not recorded which). The receptors were sampled from a female donor with ankylosing spondylitis or in good health (not recorded which).

This clonotype was recorded many times. The genes are TRBV20-1 and TRBJ1-6; a possible D gene is TRBD1 (5 bases). The germline CDR1 and CDR2 sequences are DFQATT and SNEGSKA (reference sequence). Deletions cut 3 bases from V and 10 bases from J, with 16 bases between. The CDR3 totals 14 residues. CDR3 sequence (DNA): TGCAGTGCTAGCCAGCCTCTTGGGGGGTCACCCCTCCACTTT. Translated: CSASQPLGGSPLHF.

The sample holds a few counts of this clonotype. The chain joins TRBV10-3 to TRBJ2-3; D may be TRBD1 (6 bases). Germline CDR1 is ENHRY and CDR2 is SYGVKD. Trimming left V 6 bases short and J 3 bases short, with 16 bases between. The CDR3 spans 15 residues. CDR3 loop: CAISGTTGFTDTQYF. The CDR3 nucleotides are TGTGCCATCAGCGGAACAACAGGGTTTACAGATACGCAGTATTTT.

The chain recombines TRBV6-5 with TRBJ2-1, with 7 bases aligning to TRBD2. V lost 6 bases, J lost 10 bases, and 6 bases stayed unmatched. CDR1 MNHEY and CDR2 SVGAGI come from the germline V gene. The CDR3 runs 12 residues. The CDR3 protein is CASSRGTTEQFF. CDR3 coding DNA: TGTGCCAGCAGCCGCGGGACTACCGAGCAGTTCTTC.

At least ten counts were recorded for this clonotype. V gene TRBV12-3 or TRBV12-4 combines with J gene TRBJ2-2; the match to TRBD2 covers 7 bases. V dropped 7 bases and J dropped 4; count of bases not matched to a gene: 6. This CDR3 contains 14 residues. The CDR3 nucleotides read TGTGCCAGCATCTCTAGCGGAGCCACCGGGGAGCTGTTTTTT. This codes for CASISSGATGELFF.

This clonotype has only a few counts. The chain combines TRBV6-2 or TRBV6-3 with TRBJ1-1; no definite D call. The CDR3 spans 13 residues. Looked up from germline, CDR1 is MNHEY and CDR2 is SVGEGT. V was pared by 6 bases and J by 0 bases, with 8 bases between. The CDR3 nucleotides are TGTGCCAGCAGGAAGTTCATGAACACTGAAGCTTTCTTT. Translating gives CASRKFMNTEAFF.

In its sample, this clonotype was seen a few times. In DNA, the CDR3 is TGCAGTGCCAGGAGGGGACTAGTTTCCTACGAGCAGTACTTC. Its protein product is CSARRGLVSYEQYF. V gene TRBV20-1 combines with J gene TRBJ2-7; 8 nucleotides align to TRBD2. Germline V gene lookup returns CDR1 DFQATT and CDR2 SNEGSKA (reference sequence). The CDR3 extends over 14 amino acids. Unmatched junction bases numbered 8, after V lost 6 bases and J lost 1 base.

There are many counts of this clonotype. The chain uses TRBV4-2 and TRBJ2-2, with TRBD1 as a possible D gene (5 bases). CDR1 is LGHNA, CDR2 YNFKEQ, per germline. Trimming pared 4 bases from V and 6 bases from J, leaving 9 bases between. This CDR3 spans 13 amino acids. The CDR3 loop reads CASSPRQPGELFF. The CDR3 region has the DNA TGTGCCAGCAGCCCCCGACAGCCCGGGGAGCTGTTTTTT.